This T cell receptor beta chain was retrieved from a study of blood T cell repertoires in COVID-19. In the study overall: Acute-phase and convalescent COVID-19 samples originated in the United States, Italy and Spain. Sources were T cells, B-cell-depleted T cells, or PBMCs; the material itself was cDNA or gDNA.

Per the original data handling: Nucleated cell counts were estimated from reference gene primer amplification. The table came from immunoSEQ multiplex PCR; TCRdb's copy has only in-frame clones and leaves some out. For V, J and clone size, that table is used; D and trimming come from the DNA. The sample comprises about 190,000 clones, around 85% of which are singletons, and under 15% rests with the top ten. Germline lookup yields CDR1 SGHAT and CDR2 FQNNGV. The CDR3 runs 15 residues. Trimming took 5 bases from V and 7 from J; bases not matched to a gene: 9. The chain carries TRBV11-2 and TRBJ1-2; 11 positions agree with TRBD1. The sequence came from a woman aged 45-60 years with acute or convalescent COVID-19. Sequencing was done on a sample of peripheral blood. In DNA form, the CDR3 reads TGTGCCAGCAGCCGCTCGGACAGGGGGCAAGGTGGCTACACCTTC. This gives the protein CASSRSDRGQGGYTF.